The clone carrying this TCR beta chain was picked up a small number of times. Its antigen is undetermined. Assay: immunoSEQ multiplex PCR; the TCRdb copy retains only in-frame clones and omits some. The sample comprises about 2.1 million clones, about 93% of which are singletons, and less than 2% rests with the top ten. The naive CD8 fraction comprised CD45RO-negative cells positively selected for CCR7 and excluded terminally differentiated effector memory CD45RA+ cells. This record comes from a study of shared clonotypes between healthy human individuals. The germline V gene encodes CDR1 LGHNA and CDR2 YNFKEQ. The CDR3 is made up of 11 amino acids. V was shortened by 7 bases and J by 6 bases, with 6 bases between the two germline ends. Study-level results: Naive subsets generally exceeded memory subsets in estimated richness. Some clonotypes were shared by all four sorted-subset donors, while others were not shared. The non-shared ones had lower generation probabilities than the shared ones.

V usage is TRBV4-2 and J usage is TRBJ2-2; unclear D gene. The receptor comes from a man between 18 and 35 years old in good health. Some clones in this sample may be carry-over from other donors' samples. The sequenced material came from naive CD8+ T cells from PBMCs. Written as DNA, the CDR3 is TGTGCCAGCACTTCCCCCGGGGAGCTGTTTTTT. It specifies CASTSPGELFF.